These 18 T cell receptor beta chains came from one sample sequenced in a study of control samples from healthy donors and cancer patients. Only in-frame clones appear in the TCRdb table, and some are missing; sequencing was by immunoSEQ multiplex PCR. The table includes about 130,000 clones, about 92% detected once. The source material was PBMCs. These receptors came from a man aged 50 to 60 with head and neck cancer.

The CDR3 sequence: CAIKSRTSGGTDTQYF. The CDR3 bases are TGTGCCATCAAGAGCCGGACTAGCGGGGGCACAGATACGCAGTATTTT. The chain combines TRBV10-3 with TRBJ2-3; 12 bases are shared with TRBD2. Germline trimming cut 7 bases from V and 1 base from J; bases unmatched to any gene: 6. Germline loops: CDR1 ENHRY, CDR2 SYGVKD. The CDR3 extends over 16 amino acids.

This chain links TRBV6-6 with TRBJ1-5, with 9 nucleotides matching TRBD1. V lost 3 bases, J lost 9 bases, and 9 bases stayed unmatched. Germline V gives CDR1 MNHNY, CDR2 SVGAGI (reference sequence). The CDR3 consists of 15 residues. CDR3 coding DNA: TGTGCCAGCAGTTATTCACAGGGGGCGGATGGGCCCCAGCATTTT. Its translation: CASSYSQGADGPQHF.

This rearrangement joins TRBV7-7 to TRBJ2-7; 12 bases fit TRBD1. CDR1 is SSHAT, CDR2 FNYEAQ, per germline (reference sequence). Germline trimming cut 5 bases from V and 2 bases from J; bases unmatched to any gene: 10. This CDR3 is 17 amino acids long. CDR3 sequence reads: CASSVPGQGAKTYEQYF. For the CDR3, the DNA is TGTGCCAGCAGCGTCCCGGGACAGGGGGCGAAGACCTACGAGCAGTACTTC.

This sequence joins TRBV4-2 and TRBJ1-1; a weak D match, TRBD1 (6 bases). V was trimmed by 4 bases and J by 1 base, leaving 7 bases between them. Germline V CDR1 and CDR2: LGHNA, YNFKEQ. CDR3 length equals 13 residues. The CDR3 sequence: CASSPRGNTEAFF. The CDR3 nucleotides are TGTGCCAGCAGCCCCAGGGGGAACACTGAAGCTTTCTTT.

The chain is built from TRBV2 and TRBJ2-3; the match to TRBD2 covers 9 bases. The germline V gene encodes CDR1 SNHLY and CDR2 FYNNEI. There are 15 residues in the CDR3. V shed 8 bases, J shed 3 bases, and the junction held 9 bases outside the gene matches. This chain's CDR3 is CASVVAGGRTDTQYF. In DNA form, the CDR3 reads TGTGCCAGCGTCGTGGCGGGGGGGCGGACAGATACGCAGTATTTT.

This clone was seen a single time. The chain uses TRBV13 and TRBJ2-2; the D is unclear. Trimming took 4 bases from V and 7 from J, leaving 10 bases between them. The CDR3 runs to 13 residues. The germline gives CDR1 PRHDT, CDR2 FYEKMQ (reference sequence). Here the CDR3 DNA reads TGTGCCAGCAGCTCCCTCCCCGGCGGGGAGCTGTTTTTT. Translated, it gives CASSSLPGGELFF.

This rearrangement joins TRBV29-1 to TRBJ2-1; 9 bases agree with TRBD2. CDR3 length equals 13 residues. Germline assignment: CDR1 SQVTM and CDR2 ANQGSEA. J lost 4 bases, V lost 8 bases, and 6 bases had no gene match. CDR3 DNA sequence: TGCAGCCCCCTAGCGGGGCCGTACAATGAGCAGTTCTTC. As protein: CSPLAGPYNEQFF.

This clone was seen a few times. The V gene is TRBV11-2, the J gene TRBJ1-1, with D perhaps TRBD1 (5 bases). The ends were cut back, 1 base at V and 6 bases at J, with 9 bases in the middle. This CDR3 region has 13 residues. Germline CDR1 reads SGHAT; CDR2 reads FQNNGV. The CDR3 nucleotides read TGTGCCAGCAGCTTAGGGGGGGAGGCTGAAGCTTTCTTT. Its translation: CASSLGGEAEAFF.

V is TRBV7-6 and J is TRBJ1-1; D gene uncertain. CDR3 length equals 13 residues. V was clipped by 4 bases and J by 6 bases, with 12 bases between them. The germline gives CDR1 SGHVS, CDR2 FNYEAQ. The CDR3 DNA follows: TGTGCCAGCAGCTCCGACCCGTGGGCTGAAGCTTTCTTT. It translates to CASSSDPWAEAFF.

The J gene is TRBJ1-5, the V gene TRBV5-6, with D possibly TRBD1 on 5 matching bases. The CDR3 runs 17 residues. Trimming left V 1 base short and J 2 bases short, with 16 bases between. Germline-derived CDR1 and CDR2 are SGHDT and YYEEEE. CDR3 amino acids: CASSLNVGPVGNQPQHF. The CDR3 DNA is TGTGCCAGCAGCTTGAATGTGGGGCCTGTCGGCAATCAGCCCCAGCATTTT.

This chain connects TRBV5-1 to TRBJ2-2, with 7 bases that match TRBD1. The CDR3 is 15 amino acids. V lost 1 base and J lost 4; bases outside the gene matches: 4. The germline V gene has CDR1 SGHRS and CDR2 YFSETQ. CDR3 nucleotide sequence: TGCGCCAGCAGCTTGACAGGGGAGTCCACCGGGGAGCTGTTTTTT. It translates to CASSLTGESTGELFF.

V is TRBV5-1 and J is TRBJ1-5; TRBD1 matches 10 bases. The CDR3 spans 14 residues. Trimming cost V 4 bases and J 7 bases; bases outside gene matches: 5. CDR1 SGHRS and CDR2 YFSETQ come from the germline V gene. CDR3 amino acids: CASSPGTGEQPQHF. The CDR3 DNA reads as TGCGCCAGCAGCCCAGGGACAGGGGAACAGCCCCAGCATTTT.

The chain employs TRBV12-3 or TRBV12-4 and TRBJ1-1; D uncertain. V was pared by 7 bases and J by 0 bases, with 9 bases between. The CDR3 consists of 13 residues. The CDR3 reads CASIRTVNTEAFF. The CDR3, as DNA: TGTGCCAGCATACGGACGGTGAACACTGAAGCTTTCTTT.

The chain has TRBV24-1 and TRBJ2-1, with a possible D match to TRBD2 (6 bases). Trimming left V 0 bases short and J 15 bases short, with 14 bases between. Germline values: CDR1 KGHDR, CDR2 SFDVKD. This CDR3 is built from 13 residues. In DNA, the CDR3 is TGTGCCACCAGTGATTTGGGAGGGACGTATTGGTTCTTC. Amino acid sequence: CATSDLGGTYWFF.

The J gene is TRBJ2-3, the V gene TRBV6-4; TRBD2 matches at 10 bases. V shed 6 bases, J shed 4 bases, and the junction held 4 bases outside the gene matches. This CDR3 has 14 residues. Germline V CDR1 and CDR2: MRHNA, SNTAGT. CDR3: CASRSGGASDTQYF. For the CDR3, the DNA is TGTGCCAGCAGGAGCGGGGGGGCCTCAGATACGCAGTATTTT.

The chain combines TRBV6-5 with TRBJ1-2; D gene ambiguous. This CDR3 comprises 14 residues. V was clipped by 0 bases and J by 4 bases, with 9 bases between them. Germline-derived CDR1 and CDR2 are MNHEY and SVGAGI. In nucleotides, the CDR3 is TGTGCCAGCAGTTACTCCCCAGGAATCTATGGCTACACCTTC. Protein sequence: CASSYSPGIYGYTF.

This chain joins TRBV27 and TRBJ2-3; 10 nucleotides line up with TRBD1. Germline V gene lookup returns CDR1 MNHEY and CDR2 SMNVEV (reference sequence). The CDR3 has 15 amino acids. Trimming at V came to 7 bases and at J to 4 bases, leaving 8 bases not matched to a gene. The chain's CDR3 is CASTTPGQGADTQYF. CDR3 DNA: TGTGCCAGCACCACCCCAGGACAGGGGGCAGATACGCAGTATTTT.

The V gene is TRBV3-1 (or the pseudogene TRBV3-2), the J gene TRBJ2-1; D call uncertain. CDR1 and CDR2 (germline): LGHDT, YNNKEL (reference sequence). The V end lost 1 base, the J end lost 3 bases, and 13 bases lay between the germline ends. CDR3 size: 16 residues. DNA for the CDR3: TGTGCCAGCAGCCAAGTGTCCGGGCCTATCTACAATGAGCAGTTCTTC. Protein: CASSQVSGPIYNEQFF.